Sequencing of this T cell receptor (beta chain) was carried out in a study of PD-1 blockade in classical Hodgkin lymphoma. Clones were read by immunoSEQ multiplex PCR, and TCRdb kept only the in-frame ones, dropping some. The data hold around 15,000 clones, with roughly 83% observed a single time. CDR1 SGHRS and CDR2 YFSETQ come from the germline V gene. Trimming stripped 1 base from V and 3 bases from J, with 17 bases between. The CDR3 loop spans 16 amino acids. With respect to this clone: Its antigen remains unknown.

Each and every patient relapsed after autologous stem cell transplantation, and patients got differing brentuximab vedotin exposure. Study-wide results and caveats: By C4D1, diversity of CD4+ TCRs had risen significantly, whereas that of CD8+ TCRs had not. Patients were excluded if nivolumab began under 1 year after ASCT (the autologous transplant). A reduction in baseline TCR diversity was reportedly seen in newly diagnosed patients relative to healthy donors. Baseline diversity in complete responders resembled that of newly diagnosed patients.

The receptor comes from a human donor with classical Hodgkin lymphoma. The chain recombines TRBV5-1 with TRBJ2-7, with a possible D match to TRBD1 (5 bases). Here the sequenced sample was peripheral blood mononuclear cells (PBMCs), taken before the second cycle of nivolumab. The CDR3: CASSLKGSSSFYEQYF. CDR3 coding DNA: TGCGCCAGCAGCTTGAAGGGGTCCTCTTCTTTCTACGAGCAGTACTTC.